The T cell receptor (beta chain) described here comes from a study of cytomegalovirus exposure and HLA in healthy donors. Study-wide results and caveats: According to the study, 180 or so TCR beta chains were cytomegalovirus-associated. HLA allele associations emerged for around 15,000 TCR beta sequences in a later analysis, at 0.05 false discovery rate. Generally TCR sequences proved uncommon, though certain public TCRs appeared in numerous donors.

The PCR contained 60 Vbeta and 13 Jbeta primers. The protocol was immunoSEQ multiplex PCR, while the TCRdb copy is restricted to in-frame clones and leaves out a portion. Among about 240,000 clones listed, about 81% were seen once. On this clone itself: The antigen remains undetermined.

This CDR3 has 14 amino acids. Germline V lookup: CDR1 SGHTA, CDR2 FQGNSA. The junction had 5 bases not matched to a gene; V was cut back by 5 bases and J by 4 bases. The sample consisted of PBMCs. The chain has TRBV7-2 and TRBJ2-7, with 10 bases lining up with TRBD2. This receptor was taken from a woman in her thirties or forties in good health and CMV-seropositive. The CDR3 DNA reads as TGTGCCAGCAGCCAAGGGACTAGCGCTTACGAGCAGTACTTC. Translating gives CASSQGTSAYEQYF.